The 32 T cell receptor beta chains given below trace back to one sample, sequenced in a study of T cells in localized non-small cell lung cancer. Clones were read by immunoSEQ multiplex PCR, and TCRdb kept only the in-frame ones, dropping some. Among tens of thousands of clones listed, around 84% were seen once. The material was peripheral blood, obtained before any cancer treatment. The receptors stem from an older female donor with stage I lung adenocarcinoma.

The chain combines TRBV4-2 with TRBJ2-1, with 10 nucleotides matching TRBD2. This CDR3 is built from 17 residues. The germline gives CDR1 LGHNA, CDR2 YNFKEQ. The junction had 6 bases not matched to a gene; V was cut back by 1 base and J by 3 bases. The CDR3 sequence is CASSQVLGLAHYNEQFF. CDR3 DNA: TGTGCCAGCAGCCAAGTCCTGGGACTAGCGCACTACAATGAGCAGTTCTTC.

This clone was seen just once. V is TRBV7-2 and J is TRBJ2-1; no firm D call. The germline V gene encodes CDR1 SGHTA and CDR2 FQGNSA. V was trimmed by 2 bases and J by 5 bases, leaving 4 bases between them. This CDR3 is 12 amino acids long. This CDR3 reads CASSLLHNEQFF. CDR3 bases: TGTGCCAGCAGCTTACTCCACAATGAGCAGTTCTTC.

J is TRBJ1-2 and V is TRBV19; perhaps TRBD1 as D (5 bases). The germline V and J ends were trimmed by 3 bases and 0 bases, with 11 bases remaining between them. The CDR3 consists of 15 residues. Germline V gene lookup returns CDR1 LNHDA and CDR2 SQIVND (reference sequence). The CDR3 sequence: CASSMGVSTNYGYTF. The CDR3 DNA reads as TGTGCCAGTAGTATGGGGGTCTCTACTAACTATGGCTACACCTTC.

The rearrangement joins TRBV5-1 to TRBJ1-2; weak D call: TRBD1 (5 bases). The CDR3 is 14 residues long. The germline gives CDR1 SGHRS, CDR2 YFSETQ. With 4 bases removed from V and 4 bases from J, the gap between germline ends came to 14 bases. Here the CDR3 reads CASSGAQQPYGYTF. In DNA, the CDR3 is TGCGCCAGCAGCGGGGCCCAGCAACCCTATGGCTACACCTTC. The whole variable domain, remainder taken from reference TRBV5-1 and TRBJ1-2, is KAGVTQTPRYLIKTRGQQVTLSCSPISGHRSVSWYQQTPGQGLQFLFEYFSETQRNKGNFPGRFSGRQFSNSRSEMNVSTLELGDSALYLCASSGAQQPYGYTFGSGTRLTVV.

V is TRBV6-1 and J is TRBJ1-5, with unresolved D. Germline CDR1 MNHNS, CDR2 SASEGT. V was pared by 2 bases and J by 8 bases, with 13 bases between. The CDR3 sequence is 14 residues long. For the CDR3, the DNA is TGTGCCAGCAGTGAAATGAGTTTGGGAGAGCCCCAGCATTTT. Its protein product is CASSEMSLGEPQHF.

The V and J genes are TRBV7-3 and TRBJ2-2; D gene unclear. V was pared by 4 bases and J by 5 bases, with 17 bases between. This CDR3 has 16 residues. In germline, CDR1 is SGHTA, CDR2 FQGTGA. The DNA for the CDR3 is TGTGCCAGCAGCTCATCTTACGTAGCTGGGACCGGGGAGCTGTTTTTT. This sequence encodes CASSSSYVAGTGELFF.

This clone was counted once. The V and J genes are TRBV4-2 and TRBJ1-2; TRBD1 aligns across 11 bases. The germline CDR1 and CDR2 sequences are LGHNA and YNFKEQ. J was trimmed by 3 bases and V by 0 bases; bases with no gene match: 9. The CDR3 is 18 residues long. The CDR3 loop reads CASSQDGTGGPLYYGYTF. CDR3 nucleotides: TGTGCCAGCAGCCAAGACGGGACAGGGGGTCCCTTATACTATGGCTACACCTTC.

The V and J genes are TRBV7-2 and TRBJ2-7; no clear D. CDR3 length: 14 amino acids. Germline CDR1 reads SGHTA; CDR2 reads FQGNSA. V lost 1 base and J lost 6, with 13 bases in between. The DNA for the CDR3 is TGTGCCAGCAGCTTAGAATCCGGGCTCTCCGAGCAGTACTTC. This gives the protein CASSLESGLSEQYF.

V is TRBV20-1 and J is TRBJ2-4; the D gene is possibly TRBD1 (6 bases). The V gene's germline CDR1 is DFQATT and CDR2 SNEGSKA (reference sequence). The germline V and J ends were trimmed by 6 bases and 7 bases, with 10 bases remaining between them. CDR3 length: 11 amino acids. CDR3: CSAQTGNIQYF. CDR3 in DNA: TGCAGTGCGCAAACAGGGAACATTCAGTACTTC.

The sample holds one count of this clone. The chain recombines TRBV10-3 with TRBJ2-2; D is undetermined. Trimming removed 3 bases at V and 0 bases at J, with 8 bases between. Germline lookup yields CDR1 ENHRY and CDR2 SYGVKD. This CDR3 is built from 15 residues. CDR3: CAISEWAANTGELFF. The CDR3 nucleotides read TGTGCCATCAGTGAATGGGCAGCGAACACCGGGGAGCTGTTTTTT.

This chain joins TRBV6-5 and TRBJ1-3, with D possibly TRBD1 on 6 matching bases. Trimming pared 6 bases from V and 7 bases from J, leaving 10 bases between. Per the germline V gene, CDR1 is MNHEY and CDR2 is SVGAGI. The CDR3 spans 12 residues. The CDR3 spells CASRGTWNTIYF. The CDR3 DNA is TGTGCCAGCAGAGGGACATGGAACACCATATATTTT.

The chain uses TRBV11-2 and TRBJ1-1, with D perhaps matching TRBD1 (5 bases). The CDR3 runs 16 residues. The V and J ends lost 5 bases and 9 bases respectively, with 25 bases between them. Germline V lookup: CDR1 SGHAT, CDR2 FQNNGV. The CDR3 is CASSPSPGRPVRKAFF. CDR3 sequence (DNA): TGTGCCAGCAGCCCAAGCCCGGGACGGCCCGTGAGGAAAGCTTTCTTT.

This clone was detected once. V is TRBV7-3 and J is TRBJ2-2; D gene unclear. Deletions cut 1 base from V and 1 base from J, with 4 bases between. Germline assignment: CDR1 SGHTA and CDR2 FQGTGA. CDR3 length equals 14 residues. The CDR3 reads CASSLSRNTGELFF. CDR3 DNA: TGTGCCAGCAGCTTAAGCAGGAACACCGGGGAGCTGTTTTTT. The entire variable domain, with the rest obtained from reference TRBV7-3 and TRBJ2-2, is as follows: GAGVSQTPSNKVTEKGKYVELRCDPISGHTALYWYRQSLGQGPEFLIYFQGTGAADDSGLPNDRFFAVRPEGSVSTLKIQRTERGDSAVYLCASSLSRNTGELFFGEGSRLTVL.

The V call is TRBV10-2, the J call TRBJ2-7; D is perhaps TRBD2 (5 bases). The germline CDR1 and CDR2 sequences are WSHSY and SAAADI. This CDR3 has 12 amino acids. With 0 bases removed from V and 5 bases from J, the gap between germline ends came to 5 bases. CDR3 bases: TGCGCCAGCAGTGAGTCGGAGGACGAGCAGTACTTC. It yields the protein CASSESEDEQYF.

The chain links TRBV5-1 to TRBJ1-2; D gene unclear. The CDR3 covers 13 residues. Germline CDR1 is SGHRS and CDR2 is YFSETQ. V lost 4 bases and J 4 bases, leaving 11 bases between the germline ends. The CDR3 reads CASSGVPPYGYTF. The CDR3 coding sequence is TGCGCCAGCAGCGGGGTACCCCCCTATGGCTACACCTTC.

The V call is TRBV11-3, the J call TRBJ2-7, with 7 bases lining up with TRBD1. Germline V CDR1 and CDR2: SGHNT, YENEEA. Trimming cost V 5 bases and J 2 bases; bases outside gene matches: 9. CDR3 length: 15 residues. The CDR3 region is CASSPGTAGAYEQYF. The DNA of the CDR3 is TGTGCCAGCAGCCCGGGGACAGCCGGAGCCTACGAGCAGTACTTC.

The chain uses TRBV11-2 and TRBJ1-1; D gene ambiguous. V was shortened by 0 bases and J by 4 bases, with 12 bases between the two germline ends. CDR3 length: 15 residues. The germline V gene has CDR1 SGHAT and CDR2 FQNNGV. The CDR3 nucleotides are TGTGCCAGCAGCTTAGATAACCTACGGGGCACTGAAGCTTTCTTT. Protein product: CASSLDNLRGTEAFF.

A remark on this clone: Other nucleotide sequences from this sample produce the same CDR3. The rearrangement uses TRBV18 and TRBJ2-5; the D is unclear. This CDR3 has 13 amino acids. Germline V CDR1 and CDR2: KGHSH, LQKENI. The ends were cut back, 1 base at V and 3 bases at J, with 6 bases in the middle. The CDR3 is CASSPQGKETQYF. The CDR3, as DNA: TGTGCCAGCTCACCACAAGGAAAAGAGACCCAGTACTTC.

This chain links TRBV6-5 with TRBJ2-5; 7 bases are a match to TRBD2. V lost 8 bases and J lost 7; bases outside the gene matches: 7. The CDR3 covers 12 residues. Germline V gene lookup returns CDR1 MNHEY and CDR2 SVGAGI. This chain's CDR3 is CASRGDEATQYF. Here the CDR3 DNA reads TGTGCCAGCCGGGGGGATGAGGCGACCCAGTACTTC.

The V gene is TRBV27, the J gene TRBJ1-2; D is possibly TRBD1 (5 bases). Trimming left V 10 bases short and J 3 bases short, with 27 bases between. CDR1 and CDR2 (germline): MNHEY, SMNVEV (reference sequence). The CDR3 extends over 17 amino acids. The CDR3 here is CATQPRRDPNRHYGYTF. CDR3 DNA: TGTGCCACCCAACCAAGGCGGGACCCTAATAGACACTATGGCTACACCTTC.

This clone was seen just once. The V gene is TRBV5-4, the J gene TRBJ2-2; D is possibly TRBD1 (5 bases). This CDR3 spans 15 amino acids. Germline V gene data show CDR1 as SGHNT and CDR2 as YYREEE (reference sequence). V was clipped by 1 base and J by 0 bases, with 7 bases between them. The CDR3 sequence: CASSLRTTNTGELFF. CDR3 nucleotide sequence: TGTGCCAGCAGCTTGAGGACAACGAACACCGGGGAGCTGTTTTTT. The complete variable domain, with remaining parts taken from reference TRBV5-4 and TRBJ2-2, reads ETGVTQSPTHLIKTRGQQVTLRCSSQSGHNTVSWYQQALGQGPQFIFQYYREEENGRGNFPPRFSGLQFPNYSSELNVNALELDDSALYLCASSLRTTNTGELFFGEGSRLTVL.

The rearrangement links TRBV5-1 to TRBJ2-7, with 8 bases matching TRBD1. After removal of 4 bases from V and 7 bases from J, the junction contained 10 bases not matched to a gene. Germline CDR1 reads SGHRS; CDR2 reads YFSETQ. The CDR3 is 14 residues long. CDR3 sequence reads: CASSPLQQGGEQYF. CDR3 bases: TGCGCCAGCAGCCCCCTCCAACAGGGGGGTGAGCAGTACTTC.

This clone is a singleton in its sample. Other DNA sequences in this sample translate to the same CDR3. The chain is built from TRBV7-2 and TRBJ1-5; 9 positions agree with TRBD1. This CDR3 comprises 16 residues. CDR1 and CDR2 (germline): SGHTA, FQGNSA. The J segment lost 6 bases and the V segment lost 1 base, leaving 7 bases of the junction unmatched. The CDR3 sequence is CASSLGGQGASQPQHF. The CDR3 coding sequence is TGTGCCAGCAGCTTAGGGGGACAGGGCGCGTCTCAGCCCCAGCATTTT.

The rearrangement links TRBV28 to TRBJ2-1; TRBD2 aligns across 8 bases. After removal of 5 bases from V and 7 bases from J, the junction contained 16 bases not matched to a gene. Germline loops: CDR1 MDHEN, CDR2 SYDVKM. The CDR3 runs to 17 residues. The CDR3 DNA follows: TGTGCCAGCAGTCAAACGGGAGGGACCCGTTGGTTGAATGAGCAGTTCTTC. It encodes CASSQTGGTRWLNEQFF.

This sequence joins TRBV9 and TRBJ2-3, with D perhaps assigned TRBD1 or TRBD2 (5 bases each). The germline V gene has CDR1 SGDLS and CDR2 YYNGEE. The V and J ends lost 4 bases and 2 bases respectively, with 11 bases between them. The CDR3 is made up of 14 amino acids. The CDR3 DNA is TGTGCCAGCAGCATCCGGGACCTCACAGATACGCAGTATTTT. This codes for CASSIRDLTDTQYF.

This chain links TRBV4-3 with TRBJ2-7, with a possible D match to TRBD2 (8 bases). The CDR3 has 17 residues. Germline V gene data show CDR1 as LGHNA and CDR2 as YSLEER. Trimming removed 3 bases at V and 2 bases at J, with 20 bases between. CDR3 in amino acids: CASSQVAGGTGAYEQYF. CDR3 in DNA: TGCGCCAGCAGCCAGGTCGCGGGGGGCACAGGGGCCTACGAGCAGTACTTC.

Here the CDR3 reads CASSPNQRAKNIQYF. CDR3 nucleotide sequence: TGCGCCAGCAGCCCAAACCAGAGAGCCAAAAACATTCAGTACTTC. The genes are TRBV4-1 and TRBJ2-4; D remains unclear. The germline V gene encodes CDR1 MGHRA and CDR2 YSYEKL. The CDR3 is 15 amino acids. Deletions cut 4 bases from V and 0 bases from J, with 10 bases between.

This chain joins TRBV7-9 and TRBJ1-4, with D possibly matching TRBD1 (6 bases). This CDR3 has 13 residues. Trimming stripped 4 bases from V and 8 bases from J, with 11 bases between. Germline V gene lookup returns CDR1 SEHNR and CDR2 FQNEAQ (reference sequence). CDR3 sequence reads: CASSYGQSEKLFF. CDR3 bases: TGTGCCAGCAGCTACGGACAGAGCGAAAAACTGTTTTTT.

The rearrangement links TRBV10-1 to TRBJ2-2; 10 bases match TRBD2. The length of the CDR3 is 21 residues. Germline trimming cut 5 bases from V and 3 bases from J; bases unmatched to any gene: 21. Germline CDR1 reads WNHNN; CDR2 reads SYGVQD (reference sequence). The CDR3 region is CASSFTPSGRDISRDTGELFF. CDR3 DNA sequence: TGCGCCAGCAGTTTCACCCCTAGCGGGAGAGATATCTCGAGAGACACCGGGGAGCTGTTTTTT.

This clone was recorded a few times. This rearrangement joins TRBV5-1 to TRBJ2-5; tentatively, D is TRBD2 (6 bases). CDR3 length: 14 amino acids. Trimming removed 2 bases at V and 1 base at J, with 9 bases between. Per germline, CDR1 SGHRS and CDR2 YFSETQ. CDR3 sequence: CASSFFSGQETQYF. The CDR3 DNA reads as TGCGCCAGCAGCTTTTTTAGCGGCCAAGAGACCCAGTACTTC.

Points on this clone: The junction differs from germline at one of its ends, possibly a read error. The chain employs TRBV7-7 and TRBJ2-2, with a possible D match to TRBD2 (5 bases). CDR1 and CDR2 (germline): SSHAT, FNYEAQ (reference sequence). The CDR3 loop spans 14 amino acids. Here the CDR3 reads CASSLVGDTGELFF. The CDR3 nucleotides read TGTGCTAGCAGCTTAGTCGGGGACACCGGGGAGCTGTTTTTT.

This clone was observed a single time. The rearrangement links TRBV6-6 to TRBJ2-3; no definite D call. V lost 3 bases, J lost 1 base, and 11 bases lay in between. CDR3 length: 15 residues. Germline V CDR1 and CDR2: MNHNY, SVGAGI (reference sequence). The CDR3 DNA sequence: TGTGCCAGCAGTTATGTGGGCGGCCGCACAGATACGCAGTATTTT. Protein sequence: CASSYVGGRTDTQYF.